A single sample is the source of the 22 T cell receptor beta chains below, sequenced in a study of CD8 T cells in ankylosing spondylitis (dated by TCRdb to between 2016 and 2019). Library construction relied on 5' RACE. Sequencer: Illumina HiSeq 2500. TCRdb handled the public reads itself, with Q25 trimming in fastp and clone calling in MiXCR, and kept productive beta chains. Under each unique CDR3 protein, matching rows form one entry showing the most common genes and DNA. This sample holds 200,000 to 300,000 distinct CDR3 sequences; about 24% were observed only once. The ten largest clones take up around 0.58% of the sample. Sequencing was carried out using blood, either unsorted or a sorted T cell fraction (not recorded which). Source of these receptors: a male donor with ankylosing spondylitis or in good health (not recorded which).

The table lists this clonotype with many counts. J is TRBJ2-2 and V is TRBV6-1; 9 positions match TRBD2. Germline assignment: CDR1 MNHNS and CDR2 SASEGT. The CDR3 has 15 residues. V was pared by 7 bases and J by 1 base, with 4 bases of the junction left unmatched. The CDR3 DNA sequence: TGTGCCAGCACTCCGACTAGCGGGAACACCGGGGAGCTGTTTTTT. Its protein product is CASTPTSGNTGELFF.

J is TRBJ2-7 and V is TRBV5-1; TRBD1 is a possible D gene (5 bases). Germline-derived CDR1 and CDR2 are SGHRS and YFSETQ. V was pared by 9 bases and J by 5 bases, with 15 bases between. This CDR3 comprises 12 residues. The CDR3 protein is CATSTGSHEQYF. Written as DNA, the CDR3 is TGCGCCACCTCTACAGGATCCCACGAGCAGTACTTC.

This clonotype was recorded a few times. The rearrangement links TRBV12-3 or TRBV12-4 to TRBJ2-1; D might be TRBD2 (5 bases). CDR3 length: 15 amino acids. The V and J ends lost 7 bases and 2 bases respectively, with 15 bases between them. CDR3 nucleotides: TGTGCCAGCACCCCGCGGACTGGTACCTACAATGAGCAGTTCTTC. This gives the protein CASTPRTGTYNEQFF.

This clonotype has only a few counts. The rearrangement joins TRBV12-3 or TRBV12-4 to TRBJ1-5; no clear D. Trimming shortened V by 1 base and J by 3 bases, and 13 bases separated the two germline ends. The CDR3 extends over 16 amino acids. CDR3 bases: TGTGCCAGCAGTTTAGGTGTGGCAAGCCTCAATCAGCCCCAGCATTTT. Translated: CASSLGVASLNQPQHF.

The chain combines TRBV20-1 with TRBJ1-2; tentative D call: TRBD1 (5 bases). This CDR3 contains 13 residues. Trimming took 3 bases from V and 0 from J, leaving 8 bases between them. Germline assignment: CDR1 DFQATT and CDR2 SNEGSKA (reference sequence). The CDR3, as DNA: TGCAGTGCTAGGGGGACGTCTAACTATGGCTACACCTTC. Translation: CSARGTSNYGYTF.

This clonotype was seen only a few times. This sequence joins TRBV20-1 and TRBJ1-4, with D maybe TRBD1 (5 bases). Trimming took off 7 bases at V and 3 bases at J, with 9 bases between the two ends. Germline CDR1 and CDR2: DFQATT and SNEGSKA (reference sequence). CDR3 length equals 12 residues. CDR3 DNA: TGCAGTGGGGGGGAATCTAATGAAAAACTGTTTTTT. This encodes CSGGESNEKLFF.

The CDR3 nucleotides read TGTGCCATCAAAGGGACAGGGAGCTCCTACGAGCAGTACTTC. Translated, it gives CAIKGTGSSYEQYF. The genes are TRBV10-3 and TRBJ2-7; TRBD1 agrees at 9 bases. The germline gives CDR1 ENHRY, CDR2 SYGVKD. The CDR3 length is 14 residues. With V trimmed by 7 bases and J by 0 bases, 4 bases remained unmatched.

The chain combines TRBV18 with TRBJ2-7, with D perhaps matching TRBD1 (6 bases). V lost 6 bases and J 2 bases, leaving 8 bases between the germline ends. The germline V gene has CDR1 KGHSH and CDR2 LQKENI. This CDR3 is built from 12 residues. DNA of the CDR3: TGTGCCAGCTCGAACAGGGCCTACGAGCAGTACTTC. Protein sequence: CASSNRAYEQYF. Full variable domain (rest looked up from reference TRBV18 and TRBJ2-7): NAGVMQNPRHLVRRRGQEARLRCSPMKGHSHVYWYRQLPEEGLKFMVYLQKENIIDESGMPKERFSAEFPKEGPSILRIQQVVRGDSAAYFCASSNRAYEQYFGPGTRLTVT.

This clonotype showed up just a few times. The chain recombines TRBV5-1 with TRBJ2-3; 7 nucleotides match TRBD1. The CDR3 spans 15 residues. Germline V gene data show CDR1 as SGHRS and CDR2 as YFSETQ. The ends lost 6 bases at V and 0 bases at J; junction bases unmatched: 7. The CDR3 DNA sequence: TGCGCCAGCACCCCCACAGGGGCTAGCACAGATACGCAGTATTTT. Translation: CASTPTGASTDTQYF.

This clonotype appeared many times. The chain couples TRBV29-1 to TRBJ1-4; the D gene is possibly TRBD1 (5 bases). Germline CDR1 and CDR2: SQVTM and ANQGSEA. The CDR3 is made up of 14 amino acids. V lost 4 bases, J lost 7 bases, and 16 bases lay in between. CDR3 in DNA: TGCAGCGTTGCTTCGGTGGATGGGGGTGAAAAACTGTTTTTT. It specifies CSVASVDGGEKLFF.

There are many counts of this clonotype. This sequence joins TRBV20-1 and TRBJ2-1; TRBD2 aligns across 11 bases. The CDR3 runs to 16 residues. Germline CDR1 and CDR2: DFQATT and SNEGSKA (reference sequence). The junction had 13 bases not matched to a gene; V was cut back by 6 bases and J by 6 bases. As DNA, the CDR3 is TGCAGTGCCTTAGCACTAGCGGGGGACCTCCTCAATGAGCAGTTCTTC. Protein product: CSALALAGDLLNEQFF.

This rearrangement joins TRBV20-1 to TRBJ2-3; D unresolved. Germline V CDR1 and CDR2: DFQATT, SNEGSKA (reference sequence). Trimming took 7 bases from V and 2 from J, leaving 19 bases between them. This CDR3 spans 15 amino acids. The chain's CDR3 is CSVPSPVPSTDTQYF. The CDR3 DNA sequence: TGCAGTGTTCCATCTCCGGTCCCTTCCACAGATACGCAGTATTTT.

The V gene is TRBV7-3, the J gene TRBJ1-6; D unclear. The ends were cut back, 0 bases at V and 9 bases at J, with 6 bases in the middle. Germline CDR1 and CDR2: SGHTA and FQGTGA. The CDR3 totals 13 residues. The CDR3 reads CASSLTRSSPLHF. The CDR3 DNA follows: TGTGCCAGCAGCTTAACCCGCTCTTCACCCCTCCACTTT.

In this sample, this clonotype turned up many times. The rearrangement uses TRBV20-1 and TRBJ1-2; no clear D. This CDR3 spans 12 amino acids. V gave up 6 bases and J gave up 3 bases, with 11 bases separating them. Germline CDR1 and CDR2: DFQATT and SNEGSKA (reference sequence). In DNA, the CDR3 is TGCAGTGCCGAGTTCGGGGACTATGGCTACACCTTC. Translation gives CSAEFGDYGYTF.

The CDR3 DNA sequence: TGTGCCAGCAGCTTAACGGGGAGCGGGGGCCTCGCGGCAGATACGCAGTATTTT. Its protein is CASSLTGSGGLAADTQYF. V usage is TRBV7-3 and J usage is TRBJ2-3; 8 bases line up with TRBD2. Germline-derived CDR1 and CDR2 are SGHTA and FQGTGA. CDR3 size: 18 residues. After removal of 0 bases from V and 4 bases from J, the junction contained 12 bases not matched to a gene.

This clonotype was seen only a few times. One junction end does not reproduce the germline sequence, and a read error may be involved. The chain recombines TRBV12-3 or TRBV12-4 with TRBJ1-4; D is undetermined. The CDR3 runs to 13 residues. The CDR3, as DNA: TGTGCCAGCGGTTTGGGGTTAAATGAAAAACTGTTTTTT. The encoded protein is CASGLGLNEKLFF.

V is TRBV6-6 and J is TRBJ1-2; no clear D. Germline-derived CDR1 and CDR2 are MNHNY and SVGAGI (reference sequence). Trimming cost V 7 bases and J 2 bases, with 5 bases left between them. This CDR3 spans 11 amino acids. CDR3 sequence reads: CASKGNYGYTF. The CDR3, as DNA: TGTGCCAGCAAAGGGAACTATGGCTACACCTTC.

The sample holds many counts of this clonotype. The CDR3 region has the DNA TGTGCCACCGAGGGTCGGGACAGGGTGCATGAGCAGTTCTTC. Protein product: CATEGRDRVHEQFF. V usage is TRBV10-3 and J usage is TRBJ2-1, with 9 bases identical to TRBD1. V lost 10 bases to trimming and J lost 8 bases; unmatched junction nucleotides: 12. There are 14 residues in the CDR3. Germline lookup yields CDR1 ENHRY and CDR2 SYGVKD.

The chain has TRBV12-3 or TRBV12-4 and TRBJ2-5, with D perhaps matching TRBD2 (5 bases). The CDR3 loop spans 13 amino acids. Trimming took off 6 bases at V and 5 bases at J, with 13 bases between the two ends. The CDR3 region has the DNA TGTGCCAGCAGCCAGGACTCCTATGAGACCCAGTACTTC. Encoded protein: CASSQDSYETQYF.

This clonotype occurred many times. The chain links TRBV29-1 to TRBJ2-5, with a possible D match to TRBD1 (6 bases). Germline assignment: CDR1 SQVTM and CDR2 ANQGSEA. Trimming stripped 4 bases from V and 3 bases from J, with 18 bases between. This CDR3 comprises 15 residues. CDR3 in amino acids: CSVAYMQGSEETQYF. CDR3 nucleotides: TGCAGCGTTGCCTACATGCAGGGGTCGGAAGAGACCCAGTACTTC.

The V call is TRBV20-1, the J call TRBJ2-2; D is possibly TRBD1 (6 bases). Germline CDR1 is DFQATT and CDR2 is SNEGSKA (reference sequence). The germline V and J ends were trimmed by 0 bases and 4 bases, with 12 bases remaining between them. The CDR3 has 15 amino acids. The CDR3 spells CSARDPAGVTGELFF. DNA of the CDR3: TGCAGTGCTAGAGATCCCGCAGGGGTCACCGGGGAGCTGTTTTTT.

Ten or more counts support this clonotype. DNA for the CDR3: TGCAGTGCTAGAGTTTCGGAGGGGCGGTCGTACAATGAGCAGTTCTTC. It codes for CSARVSEGRSYNEQFF. The V gene is TRBV20-1, the J gene TRBJ2-1, with TRBD2 as a possible D gene (6 bases). Per the germline V gene, CDR1 is DFQATT and CDR2 is SNEGSKA (reference sequence). V was clipped by 1 base and J by 4 bases, with 17 bases between them. This CDR3 comprises 16 residues.